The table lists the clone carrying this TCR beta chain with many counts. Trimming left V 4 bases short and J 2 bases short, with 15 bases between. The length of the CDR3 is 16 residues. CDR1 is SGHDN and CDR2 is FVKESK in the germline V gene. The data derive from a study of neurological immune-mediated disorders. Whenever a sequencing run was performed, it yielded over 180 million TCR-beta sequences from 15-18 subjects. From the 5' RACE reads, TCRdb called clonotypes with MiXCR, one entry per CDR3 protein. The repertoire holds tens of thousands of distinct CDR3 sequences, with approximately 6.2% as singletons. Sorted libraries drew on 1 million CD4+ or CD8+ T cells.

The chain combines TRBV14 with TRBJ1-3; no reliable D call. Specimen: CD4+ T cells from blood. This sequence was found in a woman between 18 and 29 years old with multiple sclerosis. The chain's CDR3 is CASSPWTLEAGNTIYF. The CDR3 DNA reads TGTGCCAGCAGCCCATGGACTCTAGAGGCTGGAAACACCATATATTTT.